Described below is a single TCR beta chain sequence and its context. This record comes from a study of blood T cell repertoires in COVID-19. V was clipped by 6 bases and J by 2 bases; unmatched bases: 8. Germline CDR1 is MNHEY and CDR2 is SVGEGT. The CDR3 runs to 16 residues. Only in-frame clones appear in the TCRdb table, and some are missing; sequencing was by immunoSEQ multiplex PCR. Of about 160,000 clones in the sample, roughly 90% were seen once. The sample comprised PBMCs or T cells enriched from blood (not recorded which). The chain couples TRBV6-2 or TRBV6-3 to TRBJ1-4; 8 bases are shared with TRBD1. The origin of this receptor is a woman aged 45 to 65 who had recovered from COVID-19. CDR3 region: CASSPGQGGTNEKLFF. In nucleotides, the CDR3 is TGTGCCAGCAGCCCTGGACAGGGCGGCACTAATGAAAAACTGTTTTTT.